Below, 20 T cell receptor beta chains from the same sample are listed, as sequenced in a study of tumor and adjacent non-tumor tissue in lung cancer. The library came from three nested PCR rounds adapted from ARM-PCR protocols. One entry per CDR3 protein, called by TCRdb with MiXCR from the multiplex PCR reads. This repertoire shows about 66,000 distinct CDR3 sequences, around four fifths found once; its top ten account for about 30%. The template was RNA from unsorted bulk tissue. Sequencing used lung tumor tissue. These TCRs come from a man in his fifties or sixties with non-small cell lung cancer.

This clonotype was picked up one time. The chain uses TRBV5-1 and TRBJ2-2, with TRBD1 matching 8 bases. V lost 2 bases, J lost 1 base, and 1 base stayed unmatched. The CDR3 runs 15 residues. CDR1 and CDR2 from the germline V gene are SGHRS and YFSETQ. The CDR3 region has the DNA TGCGCCAGCAGCTTTGGGACAGGGAACACCGGGGAGCTGTTTTTT. Protein product: CASSFGTGNTGELFF.

This clonotype was detected only a few times. At one end, the junction sequence differs from germline, possibly due to a read error. The rearrangement links TRBV5-1 to TRBJ2-6, with D perhaps matching TRBD2 (7 bases). The CDR3 is 17 amino acids. Germline V gene sequence: CDR1 SGHRS, CDR2 YFSETQ. The CDR3 region has the DNA TGCGCCAGCAGTTTGGGGGGGCTCCGAAGTGGGGCCAACGTCCTGACTTTC. It translates to CASSLGGLRSGANVLTF.

Turning to this clonotype: The junction differs from germline at one of its ends, possibly a read error. The chain is built from TRBV6-5 and TRBJ1-2; possibly TRBD1 for D (6 bases). Per the germline V gene, CDR1 is MNHEY and CDR2 is SVGAGI. The CDR3 runs to 15 residues. CDR3 amino acids: CASSQQGGNNYGYTF. CDR3 DNA: TGTGCCAGCAGTCAACAGGGTGGGAATAACTATGGATACACCTTC.

A remark on this clonotype: The junction does not match germline at one end; this may be a read error. V usage is TRBV7-9 and J usage is TRBJ1-6; no clear D gene. The CDR3 has 16 amino acids. Germline V gene data show CDR1 as SEHNR and CDR2 as FQNEAQ (reference sequence). Here the CDR3 reads CASNLVMAVGHSPLHF. DNA of the CDR3: TGTGCCAGCAACTTAGTCATGGCAGTAGGGCATTCACCCCTCCACTTT.

This clonotype was seen once. The V gene is TRBV13, the J gene TRBJ2-3, with D perhaps matching TRBD1 (5 bases). Germline assignment: CDR1 PRHDT and CDR2 FYEKMQ (reference sequence). The CDR3 totals 15 residues. Deletions cut 7 bases from V and 3 bases from J, with 17 bases between. DNA for the CDR3: TGTGCCAGCAACTCAGCGAGACAGAAGACAGATACGCAGTATTTT. Its translation: CASNSARQKTDTQYF.

In its sample, this clonotype was seen once. This CDR3 fails to terminate in the conserved phenylalanine or tryptophan, so it likely reflects a read error. The chain is built from TRBV6-1 and TRBJ2-7, with D unresolved. The germline V gene has CDR1 MNHNS and CDR2 SASEGT. The CDR3 has 12 residues. Trimming stripped 8 bases from V and 6 bases from J, with 14 bases between. The CDR3 loop reads CASGNYNCEQYL. CDR3 DNA: TGTGCCAGCGGAAACTATAATTGCGAGCAGTACTTA.

The chain employs TRBV30 and TRBJ1-1; unclear D gene. CDR3 length: 11 amino acids. CDR1 and CDR2 (germline): GTSNPN, SVGIG (reference sequence). Trimming took 5 bases from V and 7 from J, leaving 11 bases between them. The CDR3 loop is CAWRLRIEAFF. Here the CDR3 DNA reads TGTGCCTGGCGGCTAAGGATTGAAGCTTTCTTT.

Turning to this clonotype: An end of the junction differs from the germline gene, which may be a read error. The chain carries TRBV20-1 and TRBJ2-7; weak D call: TRBD2 (6 bases). The CDR3 covers 14 residues. Germline CDR1 and CDR2: DFQATT and SNEGSKA (reference sequence). The DNA of the CDR3 is TGCAGTGCTAGAGACGCGGGGAATCCCTACCAGCAGTACTTC. This sequence encodes CSARDAGNPYQQYF.

This clonotype was seen once. The CDR3 end shows no conserved phenylalanine or tryptophan, and so a read error is likely. The chain is built from TRBV20-1 and TRBJ2-7; 11 bases line up with TRBD2. Trimming at V came to 3 bases and at J to 3 bases, leaving 16 bases not matched to a gene. The CDR3 contains 18 residues. Germline V gives CDR1 DFQATT, CDR2 SNEGSKA (reference sequence). As DNA, the CDR3 is TGCAGTGCTAGCGCCGGAATAGCGGGAGGGCCGGATCACTACGAGCAGTACATC. Its protein product is CSASAGIAGGPDHYEQYI.

For this clonotype: At one end, the junction sequence differs from germline, possibly due to a read error. The rearrangement uses TRBV6-5 and TRBJ1-6; D possibly corresponds to TRBD1 (5 bases). The germline gives CDR1 MNHEY, CDR2 SVGAGI. The CDR3 covers 14 residues. CDR3 nucleotides: TGTGCCTGCAGCCAAGAACGGGGGTACTCAAACCTCCACTTT. It encodes CACSQERGYSNLHF.

The chain carries TRBV20-1 and TRBJ2-1, with TRBD1 as a possible D gene (5 bases). Trimming shortened V by 3 bases and J by 6 bases, and 9 bases separated the two germline ends. The CDR3 has 12 amino acids. Germline V gene lookup returns CDR1 DFQATT and CDR2 SNEGSKA (reference sequence). In nucleotides, the CDR3 is TGCAGTGCTAGGCGACAGATCAATGAGCAGTTCTTC. The encoded protein is CSARRQINEQFF.

This clonotype came up once. V gene TRBV6-1 combines with J gene TRBJ2-5; 9 nucleotides line up with TRBD2. CDR3 length: 15 amino acids. The ends lost 10 bases at V and 5 bases at J; junction bases unmatched: 14. Germline lookup yields CDR1 MNHNS and CDR2 SASEGT. CDR3 nucleotide sequence: TGTGCCAACAGAGAGCAGACTAGCGGTTGGGAGACCCAGTACTTC. Encoded protein: CANREQTSGWETQYF.

Only a few counts were recorded for this clonotype. The chain recombines TRBV28 with TRBJ2-7; D ambiguous. Trimming took 5 bases from V and 5 from J, leaving 16 bases between them. CDR1 is MDHEN, CDR2 SYDVKM, per germline. There are 14 residues in the CDR3. The CDR3 region has the DNA TGTGCCAGCAGTATCCAGACCCGACCCCACGAGCAGTACTTC. It translates to CASSIQTRPHEQYF.

With respect to this clonotype: The junction shows a germline mismatch at one end, possibly a read error. The chain has TRBV20-1 and TRBJ2-7, with 7 positions matching TRBD1. The CDR3 runs to 15 residues. CDR1 and CDR2 (germline): DFQATT, SNEGSKA (reference sequence). CDR3 amino acids: CSLSILTGRNYKQYF. The CDR3 DNA is TGCAGTCTCTCCATACTGACAGGGAGAAACTACAAGCAGTACTTC.

This clonotype was recorded only once. The junction and the germline gene differ at one end; a read error may be behind it. The chain joins TRBV6-5 to TRBJ2-7, with 7 bases lining up with TRBD2. The CDR3 runs to 13 residues. Germline CDR1 and CDR2: MNHEY and SVGAGI. CDR3 sequence reads: CTSSSGTFYEQYF. The CDR3, as DNA: TGTACCAGCAGCAGCGGGACTTTCTACGAGCAGTATTTC.

This clonotype was detected many times. V usage is TRBV6-6 and J usage is TRBJ2-7; D is ambiguous. Trimming cost V 4 bases and J 4 bases, with 14 bases left between them. The germline V gene has CDR1 MNHNY and CDR2 SVGAGI (reference sequence). The CDR3 extends over 14 amino acids. CDR3 in amino acids: CASSSSPKGYEQYF. CDR3 sequence (DNA): TGTGCCAGCAGTTCCAGTCCGAAAGGTTACGAGCAGTACTTC.

Notes on this clonotype: One end of the junction does not line up with germline, which may come from a read error. The J gene is TRBJ2-2, the V gene TRBV6-5; D might be TRBD1 or TRBD2, each matching 5 bases. Germline V lookup: CDR1 MNHEY, CDR2 SVGAGI. The CDR3 has 14 amino acids. CDR3 amino acids: CASRASRVPGEMFF. CDR3 DNA: TGTGCCAGTAGAGCCTCCAGGGTCCCCGGGGAGATGTTTTTT.

This clonotype was counted between two and nine times. This may come from a read error, since a much larger clone is one base off. The chain combines TRBV12-3 or TRBV12-4 with TRBJ2-1, with D possibly called TRBD1 or TRBD2 (6 bases each). This CDR3 spans 15 amino acids. Here the CDR3 reads CTSSATGRVGGEQFF. The DNA of the CDR3 is TGTACCAGCAGCGCGACAGGTCGGGTCGGGGGTGAGCAGTTCTTC.

In regard to this clonotype: A much larger clone differs from this one at a single base, so this may be a read error. This chain connects TRBV20-1 to TRBJ1-2; D is unclear. Germline-derived CDR1 and CDR2 are DFQATT and SNEGSKA (reference sequence). There are 15 residues in the CDR3. The CDR3 DNA sequence: TGCAGTACTAGAGCGAAGGGAGTTAACGCCTATGGCTACACCTTC. This encodes CSTRAKGVNAYGYTF.

In this sample, this clonotype turned up a few times. This chain connects TRBV11-1 to TRBJ2-7, with 7 positions matching TRBD2. The CDR3 totals 13 residues. Germline V lookup: CDR1 SGHAT, CDR2 FQDESV (reference sequence). V shed 2 bases and J 7 bases; nucleotides not matched to a gene: 5. CDR3 protein: CASSLQRDEEQYF. CDR3 coding DNA: TGTGCCAGCAGCTTACAGCGGGATGAAGAGCAGTACTTC.